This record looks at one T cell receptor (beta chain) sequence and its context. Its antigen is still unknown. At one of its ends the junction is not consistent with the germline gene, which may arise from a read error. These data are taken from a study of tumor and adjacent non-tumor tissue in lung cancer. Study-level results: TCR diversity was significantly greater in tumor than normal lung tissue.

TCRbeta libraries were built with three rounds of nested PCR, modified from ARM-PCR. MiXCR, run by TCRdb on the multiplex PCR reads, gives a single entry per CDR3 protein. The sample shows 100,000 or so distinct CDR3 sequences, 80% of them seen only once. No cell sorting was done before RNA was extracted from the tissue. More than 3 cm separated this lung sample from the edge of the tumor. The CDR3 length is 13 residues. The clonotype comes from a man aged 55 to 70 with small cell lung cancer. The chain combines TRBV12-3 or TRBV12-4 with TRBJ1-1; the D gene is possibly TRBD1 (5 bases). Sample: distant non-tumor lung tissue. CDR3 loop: CAICKEGNTEALF. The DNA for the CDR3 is TGTGCCATCTGTAAGGAGGGGAATACTGAAGCTCTCTTT.